This entry features one T cell receptor beta chain sequence. Only a few counts were recorded for this clonotype. Its antigen is still unknown. No base-level quality is on record; no much larger clone is a single base apart. The data are from a study of T cells in Graves' hyperthyroidism and ophthalmopathy (dated by TCRdb to about 2019). Regarding the complete study: Peripheral blood was collected at initial diagnosis, before any treatment. Once sampling was done, hyperthyroidism patients were given methimazole at a starting dose of 30 mg daily, whereas ophthalmopathy patients were given high-dose intravenous methylprednisolone. A discovery cohort of approximately 100 patients, 43 with Graves' ophthalmopathy and approximately 57 with stable Graves' hyperthyroidism, was used to find distinguishing TCR V-J signatures. In addition, the study compared T-cell repertoires in thyroid tissue and in blood from roughly 6 Graves' hyperthyroidism patients. The 100 discovery patients were randomly divided into training and test sets at a 7:3 ratio. According to the paper, TCR Vbeta CDR3 sequencing was carried out on about 140 peripheral blood samples, which came from about 45 ophthalmopathy, 70 to 80 hyperthyroidism and some 17 progressor patients. Prospective prediction of ophthalmopathy was tested in an independent validation cohort consisting of 18 hyperthyroidism patients and approximately 16 patients who later progressed to ophthalmopathy. Study-wide findings and limitations: No statistical method was used to set the sample size in advance, and investigators knew the group allocation. Most expanded thyroid clonotypes (frequency above 0.001) were also found in blood, which suggests that blood repertoires may mirror thyroid immune responses. A 13 V-J signature model separated ophthalmopathy from stable hyperthyroidism, with about 88% sensitivity and about 81% specificity in cross-validation and 80%/75% in testing. During validation, the model predicted progression to ophthalmopathy a median of around 7 months ahead of onset, with almost 71% sensitivity and almost 75% specificity.

Graves' hyperthyroidism was defined as stable when no progression to ophthalmopathy occurred over 18 months of follow-up. Hyperthyroidism patients were newly diagnosed, had a disease duration of under 2 months, and were aged 18 to 65 years. Any patient with an uncontrolled infection, another autoimmune disease, pregnancy or lactation was excluded. Diagnoses were established on the basis of clinical symptoms, serum thyroxine and TRAb, thyroid ultrasound, and orbital computed tomography. Ficoll-Paque density gradient centrifugation was used to isolate PBMCs from 8.5 to 10 ml of fresh peripheral blood. Total RNA was extracted with Trizol reagent, and quality was checked on an Agilent 2100 Bioanalyzer. V loses 1 base of germline sequence and J loses 1 base, and the interval between the two ends is 13 bases. Spanning cysteine to phenylalanine, the CDR3 consists of 16 amino acids. Only CDR3 DNA remains: 48 bases, in frame from the first base. Taken from the germline V gene, the CDR1 and CDR2 loops are MGHRA and YSYEKL.

The TCR beta CDR3 regions were amplified from RNA transcripts. The first round of RT-PCR for the TCR CDR3 was performed with the HTBI primer set and the Qiagen OneStep RT-PCR kit. The libraries were constructed in a second round of multiplex PCR and then size-selected and purified. Libraries were sequenced paired-end with 100 bp reads on an Illumina HiSeq2000. Regarding the original processing steps: Raw data were processed with SOAPnuke, discarding reads with adapters, uncalled bases, mean Phred below 15, or no exact constant-primer or identifier match. COPE v1.2.5 was used to merge the high-quality paired reads, and each unique nucleotide sequence was defined as a clonotype. MiTCR v1.1 was used to align the clonotypes against IMGT TRBV, TRBD and TRBJ reference segments. The analysis was restricted to V-J combinations with a frequency above 0.0001, which together covered about 99% of the repertoires. The TCS score was defined as F50 (clonal expansion) divided by E x V (chaos), with BLOSUM62-based TCRdist calculated between CDR3 peptides within each V-J. Welch's t-statistics and random forest reduced some 510 V-J features to 13, which were used in a naive Bayes classifier (R e1071). Thyroid-blood repertoire similarity was quantified with the Morisita-Horn index. TCRdb redid the processing of the public reads, applying fastp at Q25 and MiXCR, and retained in-frame beta chains. Merged by CDR3 protein, the rows form single entries marked with the most common genes and DNA. The V and J calls and clone size come from TCRdb's table, not from the authors' own analysis. This sample has about 840,000 distinct CDR3 sequences in its table, and about 38% of those were observed once. The ten largest make up about 8.9% of the sample.

The rearrangement combines TRBV4-1 with TRBJ1-1, with a tentative D gene TRBD1 over 5 matching bases. Sequencing input: blood. The receptor was derived from a man younger than 30 with Graves' hyperthyroidism. The bases are TGCGCCAGCAGCCAAGGTGGGGGACGGAGGAACACTGAAGCTTTCTTT. Its protein reads: CASSQGGGRRNTEAFF.